The clone carrying this TCR beta chain came up once. The CDR3 runs 15 residues. V lost 3 bases to trimming and J lost 1 base; unmatched junction nucleotides: 3. In germline, CDR1 is MNHNS, CDR2 SASEGT. These data belong to a study of OX40 agonist ivuxolimab in advanced cancers. The protocol was immunoSEQ multiplex PCR, while the TCRdb copy is restricted to in-frame clones and leaves out a portion. The sample consists of fewer than 70,000 clones, about 80% of them appearing once. The receptor's source is an adult with an advanced solid tumor such as melanoma, head and neck, liver or kidney cancer. The chain recombines TRBV6-1 with TRBJ2-3; 8 nucleotides match TRBD1. The sequenced sample was CD4+ or CD8+ T cells sorted from blood, obtained in a trial of the OX40 agonist ivuxolimab. The CDR3 protein is CASSDQGAGTDTQYF. Here the CDR3 DNA reads TGTGCCAGCAGTGATCAGGGGGCAGGCACAGATACGCAGTATTTT.